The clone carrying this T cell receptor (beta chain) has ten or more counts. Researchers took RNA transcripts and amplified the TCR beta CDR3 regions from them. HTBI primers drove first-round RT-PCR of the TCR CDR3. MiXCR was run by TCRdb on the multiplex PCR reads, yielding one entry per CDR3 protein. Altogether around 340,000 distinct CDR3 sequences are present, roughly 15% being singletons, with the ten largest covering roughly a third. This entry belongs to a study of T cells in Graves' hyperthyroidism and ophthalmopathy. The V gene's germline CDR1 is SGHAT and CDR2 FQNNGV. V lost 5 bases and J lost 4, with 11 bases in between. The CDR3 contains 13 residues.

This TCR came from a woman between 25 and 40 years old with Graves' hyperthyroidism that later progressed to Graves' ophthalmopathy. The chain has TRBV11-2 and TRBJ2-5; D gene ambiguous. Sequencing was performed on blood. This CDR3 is CASSEDPRETQYF. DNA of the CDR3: TGTGCCAGCAGCGAGGACCCGAGAGAGACCCAGTACTTC.